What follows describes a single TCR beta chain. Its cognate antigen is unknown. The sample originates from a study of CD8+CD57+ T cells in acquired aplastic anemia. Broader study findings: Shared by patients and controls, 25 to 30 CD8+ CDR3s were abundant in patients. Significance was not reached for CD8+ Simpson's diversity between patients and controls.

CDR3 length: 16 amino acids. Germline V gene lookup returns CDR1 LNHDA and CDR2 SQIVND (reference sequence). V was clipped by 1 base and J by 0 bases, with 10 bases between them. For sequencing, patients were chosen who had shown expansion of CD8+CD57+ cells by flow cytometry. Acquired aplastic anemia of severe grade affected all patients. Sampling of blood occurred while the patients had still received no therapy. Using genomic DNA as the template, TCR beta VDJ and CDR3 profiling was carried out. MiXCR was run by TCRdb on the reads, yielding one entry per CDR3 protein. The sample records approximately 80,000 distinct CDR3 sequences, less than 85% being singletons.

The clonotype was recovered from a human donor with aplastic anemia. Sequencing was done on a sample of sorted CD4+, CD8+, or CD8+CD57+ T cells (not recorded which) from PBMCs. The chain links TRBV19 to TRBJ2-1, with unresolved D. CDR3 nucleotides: TGTGCCAGTAGTATAGGGAACCCGAGCTCCTACAATGAGCAGTTCTTC. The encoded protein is CASSIGNPSSYNEQFF.